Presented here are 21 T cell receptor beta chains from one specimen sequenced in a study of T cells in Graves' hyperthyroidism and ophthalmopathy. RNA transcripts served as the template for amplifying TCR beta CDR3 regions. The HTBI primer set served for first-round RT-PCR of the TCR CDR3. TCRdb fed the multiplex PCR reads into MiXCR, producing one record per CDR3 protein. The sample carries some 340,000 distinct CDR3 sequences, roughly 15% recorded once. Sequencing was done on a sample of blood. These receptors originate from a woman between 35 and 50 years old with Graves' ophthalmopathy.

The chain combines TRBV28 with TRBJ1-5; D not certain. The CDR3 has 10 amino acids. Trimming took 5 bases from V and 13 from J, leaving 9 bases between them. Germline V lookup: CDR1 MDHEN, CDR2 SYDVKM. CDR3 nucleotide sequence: TGTGCCAGCAGTAGAGAAAGTCAGCATTTT. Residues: CASSRESQHF.

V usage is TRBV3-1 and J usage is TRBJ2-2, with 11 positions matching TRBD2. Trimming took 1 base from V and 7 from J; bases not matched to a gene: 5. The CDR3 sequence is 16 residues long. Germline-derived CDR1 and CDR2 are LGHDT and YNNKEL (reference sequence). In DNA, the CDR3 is TGTGCCAGCAGCCAAGGACTAGCGGGACGGGGCGGGGAGCTGTTTTTT. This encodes CASSQGLAGRGGELFF.

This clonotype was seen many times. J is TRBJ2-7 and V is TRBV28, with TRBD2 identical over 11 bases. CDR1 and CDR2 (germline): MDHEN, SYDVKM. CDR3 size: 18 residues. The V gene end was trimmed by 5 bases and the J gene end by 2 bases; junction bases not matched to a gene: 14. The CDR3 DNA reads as TGTGCCAGCAGTCGACTAGCGGGACCTTCTACGGAGCCCTACGAGCAGTACTTC. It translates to CASSRLAGPSTEPYEQYF.

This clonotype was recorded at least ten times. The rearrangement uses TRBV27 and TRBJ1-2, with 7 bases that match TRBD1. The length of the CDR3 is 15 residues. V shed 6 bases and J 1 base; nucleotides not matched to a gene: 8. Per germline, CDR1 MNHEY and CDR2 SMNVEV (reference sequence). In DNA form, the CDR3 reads TGTGCCAGCAGATCCGGACAGGTTCTTAACTATGGCTACACCTTC. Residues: CASRSGQVLNYGYTF.

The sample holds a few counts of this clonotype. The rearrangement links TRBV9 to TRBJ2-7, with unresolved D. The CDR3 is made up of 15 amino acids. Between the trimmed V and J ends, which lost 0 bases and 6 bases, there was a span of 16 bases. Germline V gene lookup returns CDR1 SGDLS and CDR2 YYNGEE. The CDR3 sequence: CASSVEGSRAGEQYF. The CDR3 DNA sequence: TGTGCCAGCAGCGTAGAAGGTAGTAGGGCCGGCGAGCAGTACTTC.

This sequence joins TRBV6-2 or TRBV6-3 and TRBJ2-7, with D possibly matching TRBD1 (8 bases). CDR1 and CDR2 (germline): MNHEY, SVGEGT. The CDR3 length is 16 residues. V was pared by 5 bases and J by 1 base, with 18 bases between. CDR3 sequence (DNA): TGTGCCAGCAGTCGAGGCACACAGGGGGGGTCCTACGAGCAGTACTTC. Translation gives CASSRGTQGGSYEQYF.

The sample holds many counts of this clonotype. The CDR3, as DNA: TGTGCCAGCAGTGATTCCCTCGGGGGCGGTTCCAATCAGCCCCAGCATTTT. Protein product: CASSDSLGGGSNQPQHF. This chain connects TRBV6-1 to TRBJ1-5; weak D call: TRBD1 (6 bases). With 3 bases removed from V and 3 bases from J, the gap between germline ends came to 18 bases. This CDR3 comprises 17 residues. Germline V CDR1 and CDR2: MNHNS, SASEGT.

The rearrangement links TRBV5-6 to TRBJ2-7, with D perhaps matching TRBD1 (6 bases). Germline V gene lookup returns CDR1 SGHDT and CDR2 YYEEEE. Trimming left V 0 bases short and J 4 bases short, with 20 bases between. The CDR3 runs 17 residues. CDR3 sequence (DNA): TGTGCCAGCAGCTTGGTGGGGAGCCGGGACAAGGAATACGAGCAGTACTTC. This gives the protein CASSLVGSRDKEYEQYF. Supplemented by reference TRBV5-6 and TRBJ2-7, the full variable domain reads DAGVTQSPTHLIKTRGQQVTLRCSPKSGHDTVSWYQQALGQGPQFIFQYYEEEERQRGNFPDRFSGHQFPNYSSELNVNALLLGDSALYLCASSLVGSRDKEYEQYFGPGTRLTVT.

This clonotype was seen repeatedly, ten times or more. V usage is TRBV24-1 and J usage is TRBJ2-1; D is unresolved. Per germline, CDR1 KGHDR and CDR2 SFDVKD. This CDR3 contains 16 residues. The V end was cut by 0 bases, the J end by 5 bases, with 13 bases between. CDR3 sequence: CATSDLQPGKDNEQFF. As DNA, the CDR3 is TGTGCCACCAGTGATTTGCAACCGGGCAAAGACAATGAGCAGTTCTTC.

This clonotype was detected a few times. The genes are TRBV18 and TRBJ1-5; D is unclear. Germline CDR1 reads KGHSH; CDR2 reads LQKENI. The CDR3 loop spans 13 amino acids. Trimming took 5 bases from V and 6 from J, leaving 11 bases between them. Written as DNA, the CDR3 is TGTGCCAGCTCAGGGCGGGAGCTTCAGCCCCAGCATTTT. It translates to CASSGRELQPQHF.

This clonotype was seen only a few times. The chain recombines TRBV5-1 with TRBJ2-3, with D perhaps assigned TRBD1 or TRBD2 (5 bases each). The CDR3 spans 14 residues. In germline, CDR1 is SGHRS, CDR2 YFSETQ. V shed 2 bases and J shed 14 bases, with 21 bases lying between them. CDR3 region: CASSFQSGTADPYF. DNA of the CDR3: TGCGCCAGCAGCTTTCAATCCGGGACGGCAGACCCGTATTTT.

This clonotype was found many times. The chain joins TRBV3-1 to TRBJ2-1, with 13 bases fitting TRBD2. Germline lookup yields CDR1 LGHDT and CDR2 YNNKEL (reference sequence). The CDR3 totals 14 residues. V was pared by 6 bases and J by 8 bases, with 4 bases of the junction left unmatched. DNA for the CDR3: TGTGCCAGCAGACTAGCGGGAGGGAGTGATGAGCAGTTCTTC. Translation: CASRLAGGSDEQFF.

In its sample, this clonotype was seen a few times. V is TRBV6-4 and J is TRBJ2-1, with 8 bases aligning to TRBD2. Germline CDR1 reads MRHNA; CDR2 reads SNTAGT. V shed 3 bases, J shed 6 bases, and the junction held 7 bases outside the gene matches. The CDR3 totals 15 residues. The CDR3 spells CASSETGGGGNEQFF. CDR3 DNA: TGTGCCAGCAGTGAGACCGGGGGGGGGGGCAATGAGCAGTTCTTC.

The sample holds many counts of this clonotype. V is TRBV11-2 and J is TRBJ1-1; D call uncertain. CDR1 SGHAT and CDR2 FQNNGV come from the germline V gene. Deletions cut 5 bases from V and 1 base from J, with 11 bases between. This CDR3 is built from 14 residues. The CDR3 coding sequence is TGTGCCAGCAGCCCCCGGAGGGCGAACACTGAAGCTTTCTTT. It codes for CASSPRRANTEAFF.

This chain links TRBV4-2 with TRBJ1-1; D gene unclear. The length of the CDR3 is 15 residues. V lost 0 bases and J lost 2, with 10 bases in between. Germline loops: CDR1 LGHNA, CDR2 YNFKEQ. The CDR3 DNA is TGTGCCAGCAGCCAAGACCAGAAACTCAACACTGAAGCTTTCTTT. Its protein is CASSQDQKLNTEAFF.

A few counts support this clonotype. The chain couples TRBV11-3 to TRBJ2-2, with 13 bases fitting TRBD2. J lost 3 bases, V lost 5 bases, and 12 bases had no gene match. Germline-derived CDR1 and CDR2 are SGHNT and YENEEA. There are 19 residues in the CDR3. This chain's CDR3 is CASSTRTSGGPWDTGELFF. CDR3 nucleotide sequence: TGTGCCAGCAGCACAAGGACTAGCGGGGGCCCTTGGGACACCGGGGAGCTGTTTTTT.

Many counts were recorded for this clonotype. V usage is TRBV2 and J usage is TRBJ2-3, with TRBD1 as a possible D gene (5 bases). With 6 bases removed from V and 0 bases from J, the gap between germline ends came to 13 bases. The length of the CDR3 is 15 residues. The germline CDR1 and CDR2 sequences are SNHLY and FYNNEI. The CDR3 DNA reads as TGTGCCAGCAGCGCAGACAGATTTAGCACAGATACGCAGTATTTT. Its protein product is CASSADRFSTDTQYF.

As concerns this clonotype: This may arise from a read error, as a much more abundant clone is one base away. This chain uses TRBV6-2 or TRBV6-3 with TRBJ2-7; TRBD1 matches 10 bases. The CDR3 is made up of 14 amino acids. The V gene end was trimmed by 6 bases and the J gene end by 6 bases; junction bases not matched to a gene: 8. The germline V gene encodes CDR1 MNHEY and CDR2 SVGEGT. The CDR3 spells CASSTGTGDREQYF. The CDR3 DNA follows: TGTGCCAGCAGCACCGGGACAGGGGATCGCGAGCAGTACTTC.

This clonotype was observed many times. The CDR3 protein is CASSSHSGTGNHAFF. The CDR3 nucleotides read TGTGCCAGCAGTTCACACTCCGGGACAGGGAACCACGCTTTCTTT. The rearrangement uses TRBV27 and TRBJ1-1; the match to TRBD1 covers 9 bases. Per germline, CDR1 MNHEY and CDR2 SMNVEV (reference sequence). This CDR3 is built from 15 residues. The V segment lost 4 bases and the J segment 11 bases; nucleotides outside the gene matches: 14.

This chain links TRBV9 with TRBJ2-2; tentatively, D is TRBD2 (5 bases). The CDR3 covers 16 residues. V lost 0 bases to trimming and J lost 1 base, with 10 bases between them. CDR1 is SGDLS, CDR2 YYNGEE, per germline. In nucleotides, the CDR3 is TGTGCCAGCAGCGTAGACAAGCGGCGGAACACCGGGGAGCTGTTTTTT. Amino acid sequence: CASSVDKRRNTGELFF.

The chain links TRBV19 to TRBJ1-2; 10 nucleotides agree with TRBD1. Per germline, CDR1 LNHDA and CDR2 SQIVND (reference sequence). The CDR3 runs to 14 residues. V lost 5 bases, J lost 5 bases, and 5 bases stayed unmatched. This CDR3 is CASSQSDRGYGYTF. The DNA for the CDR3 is TGTGCCAGTAGTCAATCGGACAGGGGGTATGGCTACACCTTC.